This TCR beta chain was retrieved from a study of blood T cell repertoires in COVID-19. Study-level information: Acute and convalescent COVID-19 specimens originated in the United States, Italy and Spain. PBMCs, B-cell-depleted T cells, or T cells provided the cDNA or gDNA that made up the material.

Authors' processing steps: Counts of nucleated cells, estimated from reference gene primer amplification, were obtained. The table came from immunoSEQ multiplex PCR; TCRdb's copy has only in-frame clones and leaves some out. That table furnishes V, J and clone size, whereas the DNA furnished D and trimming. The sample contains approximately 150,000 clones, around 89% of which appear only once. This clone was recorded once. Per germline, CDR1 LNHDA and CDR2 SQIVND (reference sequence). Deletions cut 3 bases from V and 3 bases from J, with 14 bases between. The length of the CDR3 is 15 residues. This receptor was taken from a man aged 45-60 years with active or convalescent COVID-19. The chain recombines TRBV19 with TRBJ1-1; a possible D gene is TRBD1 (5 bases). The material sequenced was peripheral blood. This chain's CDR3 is CASSMGQGRDTEAFF. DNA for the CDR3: TGTGCCAGTAGTATGGGGCAGGGCCGGGACACTGAAGCTTTCTTT. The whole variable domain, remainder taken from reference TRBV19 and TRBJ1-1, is DGGITQSPKYLFRKEGQNVTLSCEQNLNHDAMYWYRQDPGQGLRLIYYSQIVNDFQKGDIAEGYSVSREKKESFPLTVTSAQKNPTAFYLCASSMGQGRDTEAFFGQGTRLTVV.